The rows below give T cell receptor beta chains drawn from one sample of a study of blood T cell repertoires in COVID-19. Measured with immunoSEQ multiplex PCR; TCRdb has only the in-frame clones, and not every one. The sample lists 150,000 to 200,000 clones, roughly 89% occurring once. Sequencing used peripheral blood. The source of these receptors is a young man with active or convalescent COVID-19. Both conserved end residues are trimmed from each CDR3. Fields, in order: CDR3 length, D gene, clone size, V gene, CDR3 protein. A D gene is named only where the DNA matches it firmly. Clone size is not always given. Where it is, it says once, few, many or a class for expanded clones.

14 TRBD1 NA TRBV24-1 ATSEWDRDSNQPQH
14 TRBD1 NA TRBV13 ASSSGGGTAGNTIY
13 TRBD2 NA TRBV11-3 ASSFKREIYNEQF
11 NA NA TRBV6-1 ASSEMWSGTQY
15 TRBD1 NA TRBV5-8 ASSPRTGGEPLYGYT
11 NA NA TRBV19 ASSEGPNYGYT
14 NA NA TRBV10-3 AISTGTLARPGELF
12 NA NA TRBV3-1/TRBV3-2 ASSPTGPGNTIY
16 NA NA TRBV9 ASSVVETRRELGKTQY
12 TRBD1 NA TRBV5-1 ASSLTGVTYEQY
14 TRBD2 once TRBV24-1 ATREGLAGAADTQY
11 NA NA TRBV2 ASMTGPLYGYT
12 NA few TRBV7-3 ASSLRAGNTEAF
12 NA NA TRBV5-1 ASSSYRADTEAF
12 NA NA TRBV28 ASSVPGQPDGYT
11 NA NA TRBV29-1 SVEGNSGNTIY
15 TRBD2 NA TRBV3-1/TRBV3-2 ASNRGPLAGVGGEQY
13 NA NA TRBV6-5 ASSSGISMNTEAF
10 NA NA TRBV2 ATTRGATEAF
14 NA NA TRBV27 ASSPGITVLGNEQF
11 NA NA TRBV3-1/TRBV3-2 ASRSLTVDTQY
15 TRBD2 NA TRBV5-1 ASSFLASGGSPNEQF
12 NA NA TRBV10-3 AISSGSLGYEQY
9 TRBD1 NA TRBV7-9 ASKGAGEQF
19 TRBD2 NA TRBV12-5 ASGPGGASGRSEGSTDTQY
12 NA NA TRBV6-5 ASSAPRRGTEAF
11 NA NA TRBV2 AIRQGPRNTIY
11 NA NA TRBV5-1 ASSYITGTEAF
10 NA NA TRBV7-6 ASSLMQETQY
13 NA NA TRBV11-2 ASSLGPGFYVGYT
14 TRBD2 once TRBV19 ASSIAGSGGKNIQY
15 TRBD2 once TRBV10-3 AISPGLGLADYNEQF
16 TRBD1 NA TRBV5-1 ASSLFGVGTGAQDTQY
12 TRBD2 NA TRBV6-5 ASTGGGDTDTQY
15 TRBD2 NA TRBV7-3 ASSPGLAGGITDTQY
11 TRBD1 NA TRBV7-2 ASSPTGDQPQH
12 TRBD1 NA TRBV4-3 ASSRDRGRDEQY
13 TRBD1 NA TRBV11-3 ASSFPGQGAGGYT
12 NA few TRBV11-2 ASSPESYNSPLH
11 TRBD1 NA TRBV29-1 SVGGGTNTEAF
11 NA NA TRBV29-1 SAGGPRGGEQF
12 TRBD1 NA TRBV6-2/TRBV6-3 ASSYGTGRHEQY
16 NA NA TRBV9 ASSVGQGGRSNTGELF
13 TRBD2 NA TRBV5-4 ASSERLAGQETQY
12 TRBD1 NA TRBV2 ASGMGTGVWGYT
11 NA NA TRBV29-1 SGDILGNTEAF
13 NA NA TRBV19 ASSAGQGGTYEQY
16 NA NA TRBV18 ASSPNRAGRSYNSPLH
12 NA NA TRBV6-1 ASSEVAETDTQY
12 NA NA TRBV5-6 ASSLGLQHTEAF